The 13 T cell receptor beta chains listed next were all sequenced from one sample in a study of read filtering for tumor transcriptome and immune sequencing. The library was built from 400 ng RNA with molecular barcoded adaptors for alpha/delta and beta/gamma chains. Using its own MiXCR run on the reads, TCRdb lists one record per CDR3 protein. In the table there are roughly 61,000 distinct CDR3 sequences, about 12% of which are singletons. Sequencing was performed on a population of CD138-negative cells sorted from bone marrow. These receptors were collected from a donor at least 40 years old with multiple myeloma.

The sample holds a few counts of this clonotype. V and J are TRBV5-1 and TRBJ1-2, with 7 bases fitting TRBD1. Germline V gene data show CDR1 as SGHRS and CDR2 as YFSETQ. The CDR3 is made up of 15 amino acids. Trimming at V came to 5 bases and at J to 4 bases, leaving 11 bases not matched to a gene. The CDR3 sequence: CASSLQNRGRYGYTF. The CDR3 nucleotides read TGCGCCAGCAGTCTTCAAAACAGGGGCCGCTATGGCTACACCTTC.

This clonotype was seen many times. The rearrangement uses TRBV20-1 and TRBJ2-5; 8 bases align to TRBD1. Germline trimming cut 5 bases from V and 4 bases from J; bases unmatched to any gene: 9. The CDR3 length is 14 residues. CDR1 is DFQATT, CDR2 SNEGSKA, per germline (reference sequence). The CDR3 sequence is CSAVRQGTRETQYF. The DNA for the CDR3 is TGCAGTGCTGTGAGACAGGGGACACGAGAGACCCAGTACTTC.

This clonotype showed up many times. V usage is TRBV11-1 and J usage is TRBJ2-7, with 8 bases fitting TRBD1. The CDR3 contains 15 residues. V lost 5 bases and J lost 2; bases outside the gene matches: 8. The germline V gene encodes CDR1 SGHAT and CDR2 FQDESV (reference sequence). The DNA for the CDR3 is TGTGCCAGCAGCATCGGAGGACAGGGAGCCTACGAGCAGTACTTC. Translated: CASSIGGQGAYEQYF.

This clonotype occurred many times. The chain joins TRBV5-5 to TRBJ2-3; the match to TRBD1 covers 9 bases. The CDR3 extends over 16 amino acids. Germline loops: CDR1 SGHKS, CDR2 YYEKEE (reference sequence). The J segment lost 1 base and the V segment lost 4 bases, leaving 7 bases of the junction unmatched. The CDR3 loop reads CASSLRQGGRTDTQYF. Here the CDR3 DNA reads TGTGCCAGCAGCCTCAGACAGGGGGGGCGCACAGATACGCAGTATTTT.

This clonotype came up many times. This chain connects TRBV10-3 to TRBJ2-1; 9 bases are a match to TRBD1. Germline values: CDR1 ENHRY, CDR2 SYGVKD. J gave up 6 bases and V 0 bases, and 12 bases lay outside the gene matches. CDR3 size: 18 residues. The CDR3 spells CAISESSAGQGSRNEQFF. In DNA form, the CDR3 reads TGTGCCATCAGTGAGTCGAGCGCAGGACAGGGGAGTCGCAATGAGCAGTTCTTC.

This clonotype has ten or more counts. The chain couples TRBV13 to TRBJ2-5; D is unclear. CDR1 PRHDT and CDR2 FYEKMQ come from the germline V gene (reference sequence). This CDR3 is 12 amino acids long. Trimming cost V 5 bases and J 2 bases, with 6 bases left between them. CDR3: CASSVRQETQYF. CDR3 DNA: TGTGCCAGCAGCGTCCGACAAGAGACCCAGTACTTC.

A single count supports this clonotype. With a far larger clone one base away, a read error is the likely cause. This sequence joins TRBV7-6 and TRBJ2-1, with 8 bases fitting TRBD1. The CDR3 is 14 amino acids. The V gene's germline CDR1 is SGHVS and CDR2 FNYEAQ. CDR3 protein: CASSPRGLDNKQFF. The CDR3 DNA sequence: TGCGCCAGCAGCCCCAGGGGGCTGGACAATAAGCAGTTCTTC.

This clonotype was counted ten times or more. This sequence joins TRBV6-1 and TRBJ2-2; TRBD1 might be the D (5 bases). The germline CDR1 and CDR2 sequences are MNHNS and SASEGT. The CDR3 sequence is 16 residues long. The V end lost 1 base, the J end lost 4 bases, and 13 bases lay between the germline ends. The CDR3: CASSEVVNRRTGELFF. The CDR3 nucleotides are TGTGCCAGCAGTGAAGTGGTAAACAGGCGCACCGGGGAGCTGTTTTTT.

Many counts were recorded for this clonotype. This chain uses TRBV7-3 with TRBJ1-5, with D perhaps TRBD1 (5 bases). Germline V lookup: CDR1 SGHTA, CDR2 FQGTGA. This CDR3 has 13 residues. The V end lost 3 bases, the J end lost 7 bases, and 10 bases lay between the germline ends. CDR3 nucleotide sequence: TGTGCCAGCAGCTTGGGCGGGGGACAGCCCCAGCATTTT. It is translated as CASSLGGGQPQHF.

The rearrangement uses TRBV5-6 and TRBJ2-7; D may be TRBD1 or TRBD2 (7 bases each). V shed 7 bases and J shed 3 bases, with 17 bases lying between them. The CDR3 is 14 residues long. CDR1 SGHDT and CDR2 YYEEEE come from the germline V gene. The CDR3 DNA is TGTGCCAGCGGACTAGGGGGGGACAGCTACGAGCAGTACTTC. Amino acid sequence: CASGLGGDSYEQYF.

The CDR3 DNA follows: TGTGCCAGCAGCTTATCCGGGACAGGGCAACAGGGGCAGTTCTTC. This gives the protein CASSLSGTGQQGQFF. The chain uses TRBV7-9 and TRBJ2-1; TRBD1 matches 9 bases. Germline trimming cut 2 bases from V and 12 bases from J; bases unmatched to any gene: 11. The CDR3 length is 15 residues. In germline, CDR1 is SEHNR, CDR2 FQNEAQ (reference sequence).

This clonotype was recorded at least ten times. The rearrangement links TRBV29-1 to TRBJ1-4, with a tentative D call TRBD1 (5 bases). The CDR3 length is 13 residues. Germline lookup yields CDR1 SQVTM and CDR2 ANQGSEA. V was pared by 6 bases and J by 3 bases, with 11 bases between. The CDR3 DNA follows: TGCAGCGTGCAGGGTGGACCTAATGAAAAACTGTTTTTT. Protein sequence: CSVQGGPNEKLFF. Variable domain in full (rest from reference TRBV29-1 and TRBJ1-4): SAVISQKPSRDICQRGTSLTIQCQVDSQVTMMFWYRQQPGQSLTLIATANQGSEATYESGFVIDKFPISRPNLTFSTLTVSNMSPEDSSIYLCSVQGGPNEKLFFGSGTQLSVL.

The sample holds many counts of this clonotype. The chain has TRBV6-5 and TRBJ2-1, with 8 bases matching TRBD1. Germline CDR1 and CDR2: MNHEY and SVGAGI. V dropped 5 bases and J dropped 6; count of bases not matched to a gene: 15. The CDR3 has 17 residues. Written as DNA, the CDR3 is TGTGCCAGCAGTACTCAGAAGGGTGGGCAGGGGGCCAATGAGCAGTTCTTC. The encoded protein is CASSTQKGGQGANEQFF.